This passage covers 22 T cell receptor beta chains from one sample sequenced in a study of graft-versus-host responses after intestinal transplantation. Assay: immunoSEQ multiplex PCR; the TCRdb copy retains only in-frame clones and omits some. The sample yields just under 85,000 clones, 91% seen once. Antigens for these TCRs are unknown. Sequencing was performed on unstimulated CD8+ T cells sorted from spleen or lymph node cells, taken before transplant. The receptors derive from a human donor who was the organ donor for an intestinal transplant.

The chain links TRBV25-1 to TRBJ1-1, with D hard to call. Trimming cost V 1 base and J 6 bases, with 21 bases left between them. The CDR3 runs 17 residues. CDR1 MGHDK and CDR2 SYGVNS come from the germline V gene. CDR3 nucleotides: TGTGCCAGCAGTGAATCTAACCCCACAAGGGATAGCCCTGAAGCTTTCTTT. It encodes CASSESNPTRDSPEAFF.

The genes are TRBV29-1 and TRBJ2-7; possibly TRBD1 or TRBD2 for D (5 bases each). V was cut by 6 bases and J by 0 bases, with 9 bases left in between. Per the germline V gene, CDR1 is SQVTM and CDR2 is ANQGSEA. There are 12 residues in the CDR3. CDR3 in amino acids: CSVGGGSYEQYF. CDR3 DNA sequence: TGCAGCGTCGGTGGGGGCTCCTACGAGCAGTACTTC.

The chain has TRBV4-1 and TRBJ1-1; no reliable D call. The V end lost 5 bases, the J end lost 5 bases, and 9 bases lay between the germline ends. Germline V gene sequence: CDR1 MGHRA, CDR2 YSYEKL. The CDR3 spans 12 residues. CDR3 sequence reads: CASSSTRTEAFF. The CDR3 bases are TGCGCCAGCAGCTCGACACGTACTGAAGCTTTCTTT.

The chain recombines TRBV7-8 with TRBJ1-6; the D gene is possibly TRBD1 (5 bases). The germline V gene encodes CDR1 SGHVS and CDR2 FQNEAQ. The V gene lost 1 base and the J gene lost 0 bases, with 19 bases spanning the gap. This CDR3 spans 20 amino acids. The CDR3 is CASSLDPHRGLASYNSPLHF. Written as DNA, the CDR3 is TGTGCCAGCAGCTTAGACCCCCATAGGGGCCTTGCCTCCTATAATTCACCCCTCCACTTT.

The chain joins TRBV6-1 to TRBJ2-7; the match to TRBD1 covers 7 bases. V gave up 3 bases and J gave up 6 bases; unmatched junction bases: 14. CDR3 length equals 16 residues. CDR1 is MNHNS, CDR2 SASEGT, per germline. CDR3 DNA sequence: TGTGCCAGCAGTGACCGCGGATGGACAGGTTTTTTCGAGCAGTACTTC. Translated, it gives CASSDRGWTGFFEQYF.

This chain joins TRBV18 and TRBJ2-2; TRBD1 matches 8 bases. The length of the CDR3 is 19 residues. Trimming cost V 0 bases and J 0 bases; bases outside gene matches: 9. Germline V gives CDR1 KGHSH, CDR2 LQKENI. The CDR3 loop reads CASSPPPGQVISNTGELFF. CDR3 nucleotides: TGTGCCAGCTCACCACCGCCGGGACAGGTCATTTCGAACACCGGGGAGCTGTTTTTT.

The chain carries TRBV4-1 and TRBJ2-1, with unresolved D. The CDR3 totals 13 residues. The V gene lost 0 bases and the J gene lost 7 bases, with 7 bases spanning the gap. Germline V gene data show CDR1 as MGHRA and CDR2 as YSYEKL. The CDR3 DNA reads as TGCGCCAGCAGCCAAGAAAGGTCAAATGAGCAGTTCTTC. Protein: CASSQERSNEQFF.

The V call is TRBV18, the J call TRBJ1-2; D not resolved. The CDR3 spans 16 residues. Per the germline V gene, CDR1 is KGHSH and CDR2 is LQKENI. Trimming left V 1 base short and J 2 bases short, with 14 bases between. The CDR3 DNA follows: TGTGCCAGCTCACCACGGCAATCGAGGGCCAACTATGGCTACACCTTC. Protein: CASSPRQSRANYGYTF. Full variable domain (outside the CDR3, taken from reference TRBV18 and TRBJ1-2): NAGVMQNPRHLVRRRGQEARLRCSPMKGHSHVYWYRQLPEEGLKFMVYLQKENIIDESGMPKERFSAEFPKEGPSILRIQQVVRGDSAAYFCASSPRQSRANYGYTFGSGTRLTVV.

This clone was detected once. This chain links TRBV29-1 with TRBJ2-1; 12 nucleotides match TRBD2. CDR1 SQVTM and CDR2 ANQGSEA come from the germline V gene. This CDR3 is 14 amino acids long. Trimming at V came to 8 bases and at J to 9 bases, leaving 11 bases not matched to a gene. The CDR3 DNA reads as TGCAGCACCCCTAGCGGGAGGGCCTGGGGTGAGCAGTTCTTC. As protein: CSTPSGRAWGEQFF.

This chain joins TRBV5-4 and TRBJ2-7; D might be TRBD1 or TRBD2, each matching 5 bases. Per the germline V gene, CDR1 is SGHNT and CDR2 is YYREEE (reference sequence). This CDR3 comprises 14 residues. Trimming removed 4 bases from V and 2 bases from J, with 13 bases in between. The CDR3 DNA follows: TGTGCCAGCAGCATGAGGGACCGCGCCTACGAGCAGTACTTC. It specifies CASSMRDRAYEQYF. The full variable domain, its missing parts supplied by reference TRBV5-4 and TRBJ2-7, is ETGVTQSPTHLIKTRGQQVTLRCSSQSGHNTVSWYQQALGQGPQFIFQYYREEENGRGNFPPRFSGLQFPNYSSELNVNALELDDSALYLCASSMRDRAYEQYFGPGTRLTVT.

This rearrangement joins TRBV27 to TRBJ2-7; tentative D call: TRBD1 (6 bases). The CDR3 spans 14 residues. The V end lost 3 bases, the J end lost 2 bases, and 11 bases lay between the germline ends. The germline gives CDR1 MNHEY, CDR2 SMNVEV (reference sequence). DNA of the CDR3: TGTGCCAGCAGTTTTTCGGGACAAACCTACGAGCAGTACTTC. Protein: CASSFSGQTYEQYF.

The rearrangement links TRBV10-1 to TRBJ1-2; D not certain. V shed 4 bases and J shed 7 bases, with 13 bases lying between them. CDR1 and CDR2 (germline): WNHNN, SYGVQD (reference sequence). This CDR3 has 13 amino acids. CDR3: CASSADLTGGYTF. DNA of the CDR3: TGCGCCAGCAGTGCTGACCTGACGGGTGGCTACACCTTC.

The CDR3 protein is CASSPLAGGDTQYF. CDR3 bases: TGTGCCAGCTCCCCTCTAGCGGGAGGCGATACGCAGTATTTT. The chain is built from TRBV19 and TRBJ2-3, with 11 positions matching TRBD2. The CDR3 consists of 14 residues. V lost 9 bases, J lost 6 bases, and 8 bases stayed unmatched. Germline CDR1 and CDR2: LNHDA and SQIVND (reference sequence). Variable domain in full (rest from reference TRBV19 and TRBJ2-3): DGGITQSPKYLFRKEGQNVTLSCEQNLNHDAMYWYRQDPGQGLRLIYYSQIVNDFQKGDIAEGYSVSREKKESFPLTVTSAQKNPTAFYLCASSPLAGGDTQYFGPGTRLTVL.

The chain links TRBV7-9 to TRBJ2-1, with D perhaps assigned TRBD1 or TRBD2 (5 bases each). The CDR3 covers 17 residues. The germline CDR1 and CDR2 sequences are SEHNR and FQNEAQ (reference sequence). V was clipped by 5 bases and J by 7 bases, with 24 bases between them. CDR3: CASSPPSGTFQGNEQFF. The CDR3 DNA is TGTGCCAGCAGCCCCCCATCTGGGACCTTCCAGGGTAATGAGCAGTTCTTC.

V gene TRBV9 combines with J gene TRBJ2-3; D possibly uses TRBD1 or TRBD2 (7 bases each). The V end lost 3 bases, the J end lost 1 base, and 9 bases lay between the germline ends. Germline CDR1 SGDLS, CDR2 YYNGEE. CDR3 length: 14 residues. The CDR3 DNA reads as TGTGCCAGCAGCGCAGGGGGGGGCACAGATACGCAGTATTTT. Residues: CASSAGGGTDTQYF.

The V call is TRBV2, the J call TRBJ2-3; 8 bases map to TRBD2. V lost 8 bases and J lost 3; bases outside the gene matches: 7. Germline CDR1 reads SNHLY; CDR2 reads FYNNEI. The CDR3 length is 14 residues. The CDR3 region has the DNA TGTGCCAGCTCCGACCAGCGGGAGACAGATACGCAGTATTTT. Translated, it gives CASSDQRETDTQYF.

V and J are TRBV19 and TRBJ2-3, with TRBD2 as a possible D gene (6 bases). V lost 5 bases, J lost 1 base, and 13 bases lay in between. Germline values: CDR1 LNHDA, CDR2 SQIVND (reference sequence). CDR3 length: 15 residues. The CDR3 reads CASSGAGWGTDTQYF. The CDR3 nucleotides are TGTGCCAGTAGTGGGGCGGGGTGGGGCACAGATACGCAGTATTTT.

The V call is TRBV27, the J call TRBJ2-5; D possibly corresponds to TRBD2 (5 bases). Per germline, CDR1 MNHEY and CDR2 SMNVEV (reference sequence). This CDR3 has 14 amino acids. V was shortened by 0 bases and J by 3 bases, with 8 bases between the two germline ends. In nucleotides, the CDR3 is TGTGCCAGCAGTTTATCTGAAGCGGAAGAGACCCAGTACTTC. Translating gives CASSLSEAEETQYF.

The rearrangement joins TRBV7-6 to TRBJ2-5; TRBD1 or TRBD2 may be the D gene (5 bases each). The germline V and J ends were trimmed by 2 bases and 5 bases, with 12 bases remaining between them. Germline V gives CDR1 SGHVS, CDR2 FNYEAQ. This CDR3 is 14 amino acids long. The CDR3 nucleotides are TGTGCCAGCAGCTTATGGGGGAGCGAGGAGACCCAGTACTTC. Translating gives CASSLWGSEETQYF.

The V call is TRBV19, the J call TRBJ2-7; perhaps TRBD2 as D (7 bases). V was trimmed by 5 bases and J by 2 bases, leaving 13 bases between them. From germline, CDR1 is LNHDA and CDR2 SQIVND (reference sequence). The CDR3 sequence is 14 residues long. CDR3 DNA: TGTGCCAGTAGTTTCCACGGGGGGCCCTACGAGCAGTACTTC. Translated: CASSFHGGPYEQYF. Looking up the rest from reference TRBV19 and TRBJ2-7 gives the full variable domain: DGGITQSPKYLFRKEGQNVTLSCEQNLNHDAMYWYRQDPGQGLRLIYYSQIVNDFQKGDIAEGYSVSREKKESFPLTVTSAQKNPTAFYLCASSFHGGPYEQYFGPGTRLTVT.

The V call is TRBV11-2, the J call TRBJ2-5, with a weak D call TRBD1 (6 bases). The J call is doubtful: the DNA matches TRBJ2-7 better. The germline V gene has CDR1 SGHAT and CDR2 FQNNGV. This CDR3 region has 13 residues. In DNA, the CDR3 is TGTGCCAGCAGAACAGGGACCTCCTACGAGCAGTACTTC. Protein: CASRTGTSYEQYF.

V usage is TRBV5-1 and J usage is TRBJ2-7; D ambiguous. Trimming took off 4 bases at V and 7 bases at J, with 18 bases between the two ends. Germline V lookup: CDR1 SGHRS, CDR2 YFSETQ. The CDR3 runs 14 residues. CDR3: CASSERTHALEQYF. Here the CDR3 DNA reads TGCGCCAGCAGCGAACGGACGCACGCCTTGGAGCAGTACTTC. Supplemented by reference TRBV5-1 and TRBJ2-7, the full variable domain reads KAGVTQTPRYLIKTRGQQVTLSCSPISGHRSVSWYQQTPGQGLQFLFEYFSETQRNKGNFPGRFSGRQFSNSRSEMNVSTLELGDSALYLCASSERTHALEQYFGPGTRLTVT.